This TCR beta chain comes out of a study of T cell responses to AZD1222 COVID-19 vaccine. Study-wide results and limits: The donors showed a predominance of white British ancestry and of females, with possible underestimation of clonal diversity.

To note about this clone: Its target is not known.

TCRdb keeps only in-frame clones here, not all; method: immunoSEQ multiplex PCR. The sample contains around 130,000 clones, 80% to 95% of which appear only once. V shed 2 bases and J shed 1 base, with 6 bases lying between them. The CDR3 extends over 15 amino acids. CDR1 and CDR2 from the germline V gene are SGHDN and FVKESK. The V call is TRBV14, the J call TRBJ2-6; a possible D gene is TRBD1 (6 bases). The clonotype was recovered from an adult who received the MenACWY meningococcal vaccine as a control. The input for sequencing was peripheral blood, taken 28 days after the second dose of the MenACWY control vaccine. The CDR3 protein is CASSQQGSGANVLTF. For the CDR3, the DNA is TGTGCCAGCAGCCAACAGGGGTCTGGGGCCAACGTCCTGACTTTC.